Detailed here is one T cell receptor (beta chain). As handled by the study authors: Amplification with reference gene primers provided the estimates of nucleated cell counts. The method was immunoSEQ multiplex PCR; TCRdb's version includes in-frame clones alone and lacks a portion of them. D and trimming come from the DNA, and the V and J calls and clone size come from that table. The table lists about 120,000 clones, approximately 80% of them singletons. V was pared by 6 bases and J by 0 bases, with 17 bases between. CDR1 is MNHEY, CDR2 SMNVEV, per germline (reference sequence). The CDR3 spans 16 residues. The record originates from a study of blood T cell repertoires in COVID-19. Across the study: Spain, Italy and the United States supplied samples that represented acute and convalescent COVID-19. In each case, the material was cDNA or gDNA derived from T cells, B-cell-depleted T cells, or PBMCs.

The V and J genes are TRBV27 and TRBJ1-2, with D perhaps TRBD1 (5 bases). The sequence came from a man aged 60 to 69 with acute or convalescent COVID-19. The source material was peripheral blood. In nucleotides, the CDR3 is TGTGCCAGCAGACTATCGGGGGGGAATCCTAACTATGGCTACACCTTC. Translated, it gives CASRLSGGNPNYGYTF.